A single sample is the source of the 16 T cell receptor beta chains below, sequenced in a study of blood T cell repertoires in COVID-19 (TCRdb year 2020). To prepare the library, the immunoSEQ multiplex PCR assay was applied. TCRdb re-hosts the immuneACCESS table, in-frame sequences only. Its copies lack some clones; in the studies checked, an unresolved V gene accounts for under half of them, and the cause for the rest is not known. This sample is represented by 330,000 or so clones; around 90% of them were singletons. The ten largest make up around 10% of the sample. The material sequenced was peripheral blood. These receptors came from a man younger than 40 with COVID-19, enrolled during active disease.

V gene TRBV4-3 combines with J gene TRBJ2-1, with 8 bases matching TRBD1. V dropped 4 bases and J dropped 7; count of bases not matched to a gene: 9. Germline values: CDR1 LGHNA, CDR2 YSLEER. The CDR3 spans 15 residues. CDR3 nucleotide sequence: TGCGCCAGCAGCCTAAACGGACAGGGTCTTAATGAGCAGTTCTTC. This codes for CASSLNGQGLNEQFF.

The chain combines TRBV6-5 with TRBJ1-6; TRBD1 matches at 10 bases. Germline values: CDR1 MNHEY, CDR2 SVGAGI. The CDR3 extends over 16 amino acids. V was pared by 0 bases and J by 9 bases, with 5 bases of the junction left unmatched. Here the CDR3 reads CASSYSGQGLSSPLHF. CDR3 DNA sequence: TGTGCCAGCAGTTACTCGGGACAGGGGTTGAGTTCACCCCTCCACTTT.

The CDR3 loop reads CASSLGDRRNTEAFF. CDR3 nucleotide sequence: TGTGCCAGCAGCTTAGGGGACAGGCGAAACACTGAAGCTTTCTTT. This rearrangement joins TRBV7-6 to TRBJ1-1; 8 bases are shared with TRBD1. The CDR3 is 15 residues long. The germline V gene has CDR1 SGHVS and CDR2 FNYEAQ. J was trimmed by 2 bases and V by 1 base; bases with no gene match: 3.

This sequence joins TRBV9 and TRBJ1-2; 12 positions match TRBD1. Per the germline V gene, CDR1 is SGDLS and CDR2 is YYNGEE. J was trimmed by 9 bases and V by 1 base; bases with no gene match: 7. The length of the CDR3 is 15 residues. The CDR3 reads CASSVHVGQGASYTF. The CDR3 DNA reads TGTGCCAGCAGCGTACATGTGGGACAGGGGGCGAGCTACACCTTC.

The V and J genes are TRBV2 and TRBJ1-4; TRBD1 might be the D (5 bases). There are 13 residues in the CDR3. CDR1 and CDR2 from the germline V gene are SNHLY and FYNNEI. Trimming stripped 5 bases from V and 6 bases from J, with 10 bases between. CDR3 loop: CASSPARDEKLFF. The CDR3 coding sequence is TGTGCCAGCAGTCCGGCCAGGGATGAAAAACTGTTTTTT.

The J gene is TRBJ1-1, the V gene TRBV7-3, with unresolved D. The germline gives CDR1 SGHTA, CDR2 FQGTGA. This CDR3 is built from 13 residues. The V gene lost 4 bases and the J gene lost 3 bases, with 9 bases spanning the gap. DNA of the CDR3: TGTGCCAGCAGCTCCCTCCGGGACACTGAAGCTTTCTTT. Encoded protein: CASSSLRDTEAFF.

This chain uses TRBV15 with TRBJ1-1; a weak D match, TRBD1 (5 bases). Trimming cost V 0 bases and J 8 bases, with 13 bases left between them. The CDR3 extends over 14 amino acids. Germline V gene data show CDR1 as LNHNV and CDR2 as YYDKDF (reference sequence). CDR3 residues: CATSRERRGTEAFF. The CDR3 DNA sequence: TGTGCCACCAGCAGAGAAAGGCGGGGGACGGAAGCTTTCTTT.

Written as DNA, the CDR3 is TGTGCCAGCAGTTTCACCCTCTCTAGCGCTGAGCAGTTCTTC. Its translation is CASSFTLSSAEQFF. V is TRBV6-5 and J is TRBJ2-1; possible D gene TRBD2, 6 bases. The V gene lost 4 bases and the J gene lost 9 bases, with 16 bases spanning the gap. Per germline, CDR1 MNHEY and CDR2 SVGAGI. The CDR3 sequence is 14 residues long.

V gene TRBV7-9 combines with J gene TRBJ1-1; maybe TRBD1 (6 bases). This CDR3 is 16 amino acids long. Germline CDR1 is SEHNR and CDR2 is FQNEAQ (reference sequence). Trimming pared 5 bases from V and 4 bases from J, leaving 20 bases between. CDR3 amino acids: CASSRMGAGAGTEAFF. The CDR3 bases are TGTGCCAGCAGCCGCATGGGGGCGGGAGCGGGCACTGAAGCTTTCTTT.

The chain has TRBV6-2 or TRBV6-3 and TRBJ2-7, with 8 bases identical to TRBD2. The length of the CDR3 is 15 residues. Germline CDR1 and CDR2: MNHEY and SVGEGT. Trimming at V came to 5 bases and at J to 2 bases, leaving 8 bases not matched to a gene. In DNA, the CDR3 is TGTGCCAGCAGTCCCGGGGGGGCGGTCCCCTACGAGCAGTACTTC. Translated, it gives CASSPGGAVPYEQYF.

The rearrangement joins TRBV11-2 to TRBJ2-7; a weak D match, TRBD1 (6 bases). CDR1 and CDR2 from the germline V gene are SGHAT and FQNNGV. This CDR3 spans 12 amino acids. Trimming left V 4 bases short and J 9 bases short, with 13 bases between. Written as DNA, the CDR3 is TGTGCCAGCAGCTCCCAAGACAGGTGGCAGTACTTC. Encoded protein: CASSSQDRWQYF.

The sample holds a few counts of this clone. The CDR3 is CASVASDKTYEQYF. The CDR3 bases are TGTGCCAGCGTGGCCAGCGATAAAACCTACGAGCAGTACTTC. The rearrangement uses TRBV6-5 and TRBJ2-7; D is undetermined. CDR1 is MNHEY, CDR2 SVGAGI, per germline. V lost 8 bases, J lost 2 bases, and 16 bases lay in between. The CDR3 totals 14 residues.

The chain uses TRBV6-5 and TRBJ2-5; TRBD1 might be the D (6 bases). Trimming took off 6 bases at V and 4 bases at J, with 9 bases between the two ends. Germline CDR1 is MNHEY and CDR2 is SVGAGI. The CDR3 consists of 12 residues. The CDR3 DNA is TGTGCCAGCAGACAGGGTAGAGAGACCCAGTACTTC. Protein product: CASRQGRETQYF.

The chain has TRBV5-5 and TRBJ1-5; the D is unclear. The ends were cut back, 1 base at V and 2 bases at J, with 7 bases in the middle. The CDR3 totals 14 residues. Germline V gene sequence: CDR1 SGHKS, CDR2 YYEKEE (reference sequence). The CDR3 region is CASSLPGGNQPQHF. The CDR3 bases are TGTGCCAGCAGCTTGCCCGGGGGCAATCAGCCCCAGCATTTT.

The gene calls are TRBV28 and TRBJ2-3; maybe TRBD2 (6 bases). The CDR3 consists of 13 residues. From germline, CDR1 is MDHEN and CDR2 SYDVKM. V dropped 3 bases and J dropped 8 bases, with 12 bases sitting between them. The CDR3 DNA sequence: TGTGCCAGCAGTTTGGAGGGCGCAGGTACGCAGTATTTT. Residues: CASSLEGAGTQYF.

The chain combines TRBV4-3 with TRBJ2-5; perhaps TRBD1 as D (6 bases). Trimming shortened V by 0 bases and J by 4 bases, and 15 bases separated the two germline ends. The CDR3 is 16 amino acids. Germline V gene lookup returns CDR1 LGHNA and CDR2 YSLEER. The CDR3 DNA follows: TGCGCCAGCAGCCAAGAGAGGGGGAAAGGAGTAGAGACCCAGTACTTC. Translation gives CASSQERGKGVETQYF.